This TCR beta chain was captured in a study of T cells expressing NK-cell markers. Findings and caveats of the study: Dominant NKG2C+ clonotypes made up roughly 1.0-7.0% of CD8+ T cells in six donors.

As regards this clonotype: Its target is not known.

The CDR3 has 17 residues. Germline CDR1 and CDR2: KGHSH and LQKENI. Using the 5' RACE reads, TCRdb records one entry per CDR3 protein without DNA. In all, the sample yields 120,000 to 150,000 distinct CDR3 sequences. The sequence came from a man aged 18-30 years in good health. V usage is TRBV18 and J usage is TRBJ2-4; TCRdb's D call, TRBD2, is unchecked because there is no DNA. The sample was blood T cells: a sorted CD56 or NKG2C T cell subset, CD4+ or CD8+ T cells, or bulk PBMC T cells (not recorded which). The CDR3 region is CASSPLEGRLAKNIQYF.